The next 14 T cell receptor beta chains were all read from a single sample in a study of T cells of healthy individuals. TCRdb reprocessed the 5' RACE reads with MiXCR, giving one entry per CDR3 protein. The repertoire holds around 100,000 distinct CDR3 sequences, with 17% as singletons. These receptors were taken from a human donor in good health.

The gene calls are TRBV27 and TRBJ1-5, with unresolved D. Trimming removed 3 bases at V and 6 bases at J, with 12 bases between. The CDR3 length is 14 residues. Germline lookup yields CDR1 MNHEY and CDR2 SMNVEV (reference sequence). CDR3 coding DNA: TGTGCCAGCAGTTTGCAGGAAGGTTCTCAGCCCCAGCATTTT. The encoded protein is CASSLQEGSQPQHF.

This clonotype was detected many times. The chain uses TRBV6-2 or TRBV6-3 and TRBJ1-5, with D uncertain. The CDR3 loop spans 16 amino acids. Per germline, CDR1 MNHEY and CDR2 SVGEGT. Trimming pared 2 bases from V and 2 bases from J, leaving 13 bases between. In DNA form, the CDR3 reads TGTGCCAGCAGTTACCCAGGTATCTGGGGCAATCAGCCCCAGCATTTT. Amino acids: CASSYPGIWGNQPQHF.

This clonotype occurred a few times. The V gene is TRBV4-3, the J gene TRBJ2-7; D is perhaps TRBD1 (6 bases). CDR1 is LGHNA, CDR2 YSLEER, per germline. Deletions cut 3 bases from V and 3 bases from J, with 12 bases between. The CDR3 is made up of 14 amino acids. The CDR3 bases are TGCGCCAGCAGCCAGGCAGGGGCCCTCTACGAGCAGTACTTC. As protein: CASSQAGALYEQYF.

In its sample, this clonotype was seen many times. The rearrangement joins TRBV5-1 to TRBJ2-3; D is uncertain. CDR1 is SGHRS, CDR2 YFSETQ, per germline. The length of the CDR3 is 13 residues. The V end lost 0 bases, the J end lost 6 bases, and 8 bases lay between the germline ends. DNA of the CDR3: TGCGCCAGCAGCTTGGCGATCATGGATACGCAGTATTTT. As protein: CASSLAIMDTQYF.

This clonotype came up once. The chain joins TRBV2 to TRBJ2-4, with TRBD1 matching over 7 bases. The V gene end was trimmed by 5 bases and the J gene end by 7 bases; junction bases not matched to a gene: 8. The V gene's germline CDR1 is SNHLY and CDR2 FYNNEI. This CDR3 is built from 14 residues. Written as DNA, the CDR3 is TGTGCCAGCAGTACCCTGGGACAGAATAACATTCAGTACTTC. Its protein is CASSTLGQNNIQYF.

The chain couples TRBV5-1 to TRBJ2-7; TRBD2 aligns across 11 bases. The trim removed 0 bases at V and 3 bases at J, leaving 8 bases unmatched. There are 17 residues in the CDR3. Germline CDR1 and CDR2: SGHRS and YFSETQ. DNA for the CDR3: TGCGCCAGCAGCTTGGGATTTAGCGGGGGGGCCAACTACGAGCAGTACTTC. As protein: CASSLGFSGGANYEQYF.

This clonotype was seen a handful of times. This chain joins TRBV14 and TRBJ2-5; D unclear. In germline, CDR1 is SGHDN, CDR2 FVKESK. The length of the CDR3 is 11 residues. Trimming pared 2 bases from V and 5 bases from J, leaving 3 bases between. In DNA form, the CDR3 reads TGTGCCAGCAGCCAATGGGAGACCCAGTACTTC. Protein sequence: CASSQWETQYF. The whole variable domain, filled in from reference TRBV14 and TRBJ2-5, reads EAGVTQFPSHSVIEKGQTVTLRCDPISGHDNLYWYRRVMGKEIKFLLHFVKESKQDESGMPNNRFLAERTGGTYSTLKVQPAELEDSGVYFCASSQWETQYFGPGTRLLVL.

This chain links TRBV20-1 with TRBJ1-1; D gene uncertain. The ends were cut back, 4 bases at V and 5 bases at J, with 11 bases in the middle. The CDR3 runs 12 residues. In germline, CDR1 is DFQATT, CDR2 SNEGSKA (reference sequence). The DNA of the CDR3 is TGCAGTGCTATAGGGATAGGAACTGAAGCTTTCTTT. Protein product: CSAIGIGTEAFF.

This clonotype was recorded a few times. The chain links TRBV24-1 to TRBJ2-3; 11 bases map to TRBD1. The CDR3 contains 16 residues. Trimming removed 4 bases from V and 4 bases from J; junction bases left unmatched: 6. Germline V gene sequence: CDR1 KGHDR, CDR2 SFDVKD. The CDR3 spells CATSDPGTGGADTQYF. CDR3 nucleotides: TGTGCCACCAGTGACCCCGGGACAGGGGGGGCAGATACGCAGTATTTT.

On this clonotype: This clone may be a read error of a much larger clone one base away. V gene TRBV20-1 combines with J gene TRBJ2-3; 8 bases are a match to TRBD2. CDR3 length equals 16 residues. The germline V gene encodes CDR1 DFQATT and CDR2 SNEGSKA (reference sequence). The trim removed 6 bases at V and 0 bases at J, leaving 11 bases unmatched. CDR3 DNA: TGCAGTGCGTTTATACCGGGAGGGCCCAGCACAGATACGCAGTATTTT. Translation: CSAFIPGGPSTDTQYF.

The V call is TRBV5-1, the J call TRBJ2-1; D unresolved. Trimming stripped 0 bases from V and 0 bases from J, with 10 bases between. Per germline, CDR1 SGHRS and CDR2 YFSETQ. CDR3 size: 16 residues. The chain's CDR3 is CASSLGPRSSYNEQFF. The CDR3 DNA follows: TGCGCCAGCAGCTTGGGACCACGAAGCTCCTACAATGAGCAGTTCTTC.

This clonotype was detected only a few times. The rearrangement uses TRBV27 and TRBJ1-2; the D is unclear. CDR1 MNHEY and CDR2 SMNVEV come from the germline V gene (reference sequence). The CDR3 totals 14 residues. Deletions cut 3 bases from V and 2 bases from J, with 10 bases between. CDR3 coding DNA: TGTGCCAGCAGTTTGGTAGGAGGGAACTATGGCTACACCTTC. The encoded protein is CASSLVGGNYGYTF.

This chain uses TRBV7-2 with TRBJ2-3; 7 nucleotides match TRBD2. Germline CDR1 is SGHTA and CDR2 is FQGNSA. With 5 bases clipped from V and 5 bases from J, the junction kept 7 bases outside the gene matches. This CDR3 contains 14 residues. The CDR3 loop is CASSTPGLKDTQYF. DNA of the CDR3: TGTGCCAGCAGCACGCCGGGACTAAAAGATACGCAGTATTTT. Drawing the rest from reference TRBV7-2 and TRBJ2-3, the complete variable domain is GAGVSQSPSNKVTEKGKDVELRCDPISGHTALYWYRQSLGQGLEFLIYFQGNSAPDKSGLPSDRFSAERTGGSVSTLTIQRTQQEDSAVYLCASSTPGLKDTQYFGPGTRLTVL.

The chain carries TRBV7-9 and TRBJ2-6, with D perhaps TRBD2 (5 bases). The germline V and J ends were trimmed by 2 bases and 1 base, with 9 bases remaining between them. Germline V lookup: CDR1 SEHNR, CDR2 FQNEAQ (reference sequence). This CDR3 comprises 16 residues. The CDR3 coding sequence is TGTGCCAGCAGCTTACGCGGAGGTTCTGGGGCCAACGTCCTGACTTTC. Translating gives CASSLRGGSGANVLTF.